This T cell receptor beta chain emerged from a study of T cells in Graves' hyperthyroidism and ophthalmopathy (dated by TCRdb to between 2018 and 2021). A note on the overall study: Peripheral blood was collected at initial diagnosis, before any treatment. To identify TCR V-J signatures that set the groups apart, the researchers used a discovery cohort of more than 95 patients, made up of under 45 with Graves' ophthalmopathy and about 60 with stable Graves' hyperthyroidism. Prospective prediction of ophthalmopathy was tested in an independent validation cohort consisting of under 20 hyperthyroidism patients and 17 patients who later progressed to ophthalmopathy. The approximately 90 discovery patients were divided at random into training and test sets in a 7:3 ratio. Thyroid tissue and blood T-cell repertoires from about six Graves' hyperthyroidism patients were also compared in the study. After sampling, hyperthyroidism patients received methimazole starting at 30 mg daily, and ophthalmopathy patients received high-dose intravenous methylprednisolone. The paper describes TCR Vbeta CDR3 sequencing of 135 peripheral blood samples, made up of 43 ophthalmopathy patients, some 76 hyperthyroidism patients and roughly 17 progressor patients. Study-wide conclusions, independent of this receptor: Ophthalmopathy was separated from stable hyperthyroidism by a 13 V-J signature model, with over 85% sensitivity and 81% to 82% specificity obtained in cross-validation and 80%/75% obtained in testing. Most expanded thyroid clonotypes (frequency above 0.001) were also found in blood, which suggests that blood repertoires may mirror thyroid immune responses. No statistical method was used to fix the sample size in advance, and group allocation was not hidden from the investigators. In validation, the model predicted progression to ophthalmopathy a median of 6.5 months before onset, with over 60% sensitivity and 72.22% specificity.

The CDR3 measures 17 amino acids from cysteine to phenylalanine. The sequence is cut down to CDR3 DNA, 51 bases in frame from base 1. Unmatched junction bases come to 12, with V trimmed by 3 bases and J by 5 bases. From a lookup of the germline V gene, CDR1 and CDR2 are KGHSH and LQKENI. This clonotype occurred a few times. Its antigen remains unidentified. Base-call qualities are not available, and no considerably larger clone is one nucleotide away. Amplification of TCR beta CDR3 regions was carried out from RNA transcripts. For the first round of RT-PCR on the TCR CDR3, the HTBI primer set was used together with the Qiagen OneStep RT-PCR kit. A second multiplex PCR round built the libraries, followed by size selection and purification. The libraries were sequenced on an Illumina HiSeq2000 using paired-end 100 bp reads. The authors' pipeline ran thus. SOAPnuke was used to process the raw data, removing reads that contained adapters or uncalled bases, had a mean Phred below 15, or lacked an exact match to the constant primer or identifier. High-quality paired reads were merged with COPE v1.2.5, and unique nucleotide sequences were defined as clonotypes. MiTCR v1.1 was used to align clonotypes to the IMGT TRBV, TRBD and TRBJ reference segments. The analysis included only V-J combinations with a frequency above 0.0001, which together covered approximately 99% of the repertoires. The TCS score was defined as F50 (clonal expansion) divided by E x V (chaos), with BLOSUM62-based TCRdist calculated between CDR3 peptides within each V-J. Welch's t-statistics and random forest reduced 500 to 650 V-J features to fewer than 15, which were used in a naive Bayes classifier (R e1071). TCRdb itself trimmed the public reads at Q25 with fastp, ran MiXCR and retained productive beta chains. Every entry covers one CDR3 protein and lists the most common genes and DNA from its rows. For this entry, the V and J calls and clone size follow TCRdb and not the study's own pipeline. This sample has some 740,000 distinct CDR3 sequences in its table, and about 14% of those were observed once. Roughly 10% of the sample is in the top ten clones.

Stable Graves' hyperthyroidism was defined as no progression to ophthalmopathy during 18 months of follow-up. Hyperthyroidism patients were newly diagnosed, had a disease duration of under 2 months, and were aged 18 to 65 years. Exclusion was applied to patients with uncontrolled infections, other autoimmune diseases, pregnancy or lactation. Diagnoses were established on the basis of clinical symptoms, serum thyroxine and TRAb, thyroid ultrasound, and orbital computed tomography. PBMCs were isolated from roughly 10 ml of fresh peripheral blood by Ficoll-Paque density gradient centrifugation. Total RNA was extracted with Trizol reagent, and quality was checked on an Agilent 2100 Bioanalyzer.

The receptor chain draws on TRBV18 and TRBJ2-2, and 7 bases in between align with TRBD1. The clonotype was recovered from a woman aged 18-29 years with Graves' hyperthyroidism. Sample: blood. The CDR3: CASSPPDRAARTGELFF. The nucleotides are TGTGCCAGCTCACCTCCCGACAGGGCCGCCCGGACCGGGGAGCTGTTTTTT.